This T cell receptor (beta chain) was captured by sequencing in a study of blood T cell repertoires in COVID-19. Study information: From the United States, Italy and Spain came samples of acute and convalescent COVID-19. The analysed material was cDNA or gDNA that came from T cells, B-cell-depleted T cells, or PBMCs.

In the source study's methods: Reference gene primer amplification gave estimated nucleated cell counts. Sequencing was performed with immunoSEQ multiplex PCR; in TCRdb, only in-frame clones are kept and a portion is missing. From that table come the V and J calls and clone size; the DNA was used to work out D and trimming. The data hold about 93,000 clones, with around 88% observed a single time. This sequence originates from a woman older than 75 with acute or convalescent COVID-19. The sample comprised peripheral blood.

The CDR3 loop is CASSAQPGHTTYEQYF. For the CDR3, the DNA is TGTGCCAGCAGCGCCCAACCGGGACACACTACCTACGAGCAGTACTTC. This chain joins TRBV9 and TRBJ2-7; TRBD1 is a possible D gene (6 bases). This CDR3 has 16 amino acids. Germline CDR1 SGDLS, CDR2 YYNGEE. Trimming stripped 3 bases from V and 2 bases from J, with 18 bases between.